This TCR beta chain appears in the sequencing data of a study of response to subunit inactivated influenza vaccine. The germline V gene has CDR1 SGHRS and CDR2 YFSETQ. V dropped 4 bases and J dropped 4; count of bases not matched to a gene: 5. CDR3 size: 15 residues. The sample holds a few counts of this clonotype. TCRdb independently ran MiXCR on the RT-PCR reads; one entry per CDR3 protein. In the table there are under 200,000 distinct CDR3 sequences, roughly a tenth of which are singletons. Sequences were derived from non-naive T cells sorted from PBMCs, sampled roughly 48 days after vaccination. V gene TRBV5-1 combines with J gene TRBJ2-1, with TRBD2 matching over 10 bases. The clonotype comes from a man aged 45-65 years who received an inactivated influenza vaccine. CDR3: CASSPGTSDYNEQFF. The CDR3 nucleotides read TGCGCCAGCAGCCCCGGGACTAGCGATTACAATGAGCAGTTCTTC.